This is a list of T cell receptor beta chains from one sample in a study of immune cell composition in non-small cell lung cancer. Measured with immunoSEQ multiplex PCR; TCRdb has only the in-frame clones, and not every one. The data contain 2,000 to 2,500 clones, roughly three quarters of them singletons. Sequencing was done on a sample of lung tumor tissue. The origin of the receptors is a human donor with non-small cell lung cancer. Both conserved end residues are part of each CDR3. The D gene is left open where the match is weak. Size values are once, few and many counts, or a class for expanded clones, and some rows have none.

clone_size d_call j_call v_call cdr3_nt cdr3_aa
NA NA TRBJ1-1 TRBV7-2 TGTGCCAGCAGAGTCGGCACTGAAGCTTTCTTT CASRVGTEAFF
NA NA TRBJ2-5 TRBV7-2 TGTGCCAGCAGCGCCGGTCAGGGACTGGGAGAGTACTTC CASSAGQGLGEYF
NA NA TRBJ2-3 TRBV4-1 TGCGCCAGCAGCCAAGATCATAGCACAGATACGCAGTATTTT CASSQDHSTDTQYF
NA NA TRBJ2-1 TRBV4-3 TGCGCCAGCAGCCAAGTCAGGGAATACAAGGTCTTC CASSQVREYKVF
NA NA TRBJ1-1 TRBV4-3 TGCGCCAGCAGCCAAGGGTCGGGGGGCACTGAAGCTTTCTTT CASSQGSGGTEAFF
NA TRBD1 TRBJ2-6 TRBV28 TGTGCCAGCAGGGGGACAGGGGGCCCGGGAGATTCTGGGGCCAACGTCCTGACTTTC CASRGTGGPGDSGANVLTF
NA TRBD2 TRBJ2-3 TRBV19 TGTGCCAGTAGTTCCCGGAGGGAGGGAGATACGCAGTATTTT CASSSRREGDTQYF
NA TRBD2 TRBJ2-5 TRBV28 TGTGCCAGCCGATTGGCCTCCGGGGGGGCCCAGTACTTC CASRLASGGAQYF
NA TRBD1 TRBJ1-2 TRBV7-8 TGTGCCAGCAGCTGGACAGGGGGGAACTATGGCTACACCTTC CASSWTGGNYGYTF
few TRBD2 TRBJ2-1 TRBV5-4 TGTGCCAGCAGCTCAGAGCGGGGGTCCCTTCAACCCAATGAGCAGTTCTTC CASSSERGSLQPNEQFF
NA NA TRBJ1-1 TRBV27 TGTGCCAGCAGTTTAGACATAAACACTGAAGCTTTCTTT CASSLDINTEAFF
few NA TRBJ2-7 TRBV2 TGTGCCAGCAGGGGTCAGGGTTGGCCCTACGAGCAGTACTTC CASRGQGWPYEQYF
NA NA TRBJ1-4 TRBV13 TGTGCCAGCAGCTTCCATGAGGAGGGAGGGGATGAAAAACTGTTTTTT CASSFHEEGGDEKLFF
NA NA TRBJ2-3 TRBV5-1 TGCGCCAGCAGCCCACCTAACACAGATACGCAGTATTTT CASSPPNTDTQYF
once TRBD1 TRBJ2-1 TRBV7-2 TGTGCCAGCAGCGTCGACAGGGTCAATGAGCAGTTCTTC CASSVDRVNEQFF
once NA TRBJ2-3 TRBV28 TGTGCCAGCAACCAAGGGGGGGGTACGGATACGCAGTATTTT CASNQGGGTDTQYF
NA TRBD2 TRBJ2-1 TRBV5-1 TGCGCCAGCAGCTTGAGTGGGGGGGCCTACAATGAGCAGTTCTTC CASSLSGGAYNEQFF
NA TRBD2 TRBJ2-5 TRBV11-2 TGTGCCAGCAGCTTCCAAGGCGGGAGCAGGCGGACCCAGTACTTC CASSFQGGSRRTQYF
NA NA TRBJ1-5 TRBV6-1 TGTGCCAGCAGTGAATACGGGGAGGATCAGCCCCAGCATTTT CASSEYGEDQPQHF
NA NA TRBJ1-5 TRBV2 TGTGCCAGCAGCGAAGAAATACAGGGTTATCAGCCCCAGCATTTT CASSEEIQGYQPQHF
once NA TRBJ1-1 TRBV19 TGTGCCAGTACCCCCAACATACTCGGGGGGCTTGGGGGAGCTTTCTTT CASTPNILGGLGGAFF
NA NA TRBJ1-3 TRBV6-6 TGTGCCAGCAGCTATACTCAGGCGAGCTCTGGAAACACCATATATTTT CASSYTQASSGNTIYF
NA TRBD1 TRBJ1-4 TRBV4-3 TGCGCCAGCAGCCTTGACGGGACAGGGGCCGAAAAACTGTTTTTT CASSLDGTGAEKLFF
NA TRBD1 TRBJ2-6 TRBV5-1 TGCGCCAGCAGCCCCGGACAGGAGGCCGGGGCCAACGTCCTGACTTTC CASSPGQEAGANVLTF
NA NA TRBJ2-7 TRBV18 TGTGCCAGCTCACCCTCCGGGTCAGGGGCCGAGCAGTACTTC CASSPSGSGAEQYF
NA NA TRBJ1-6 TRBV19 TGTGCCAGTGAGGCGGGACTGCTAAATTCACCCCTCCACTTT CASEAGLLNSPLHF
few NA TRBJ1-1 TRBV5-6 TGTGCCAGCAGCTTGACAGGGCTTAGTGAAGCTTTCTTT CASSLTGLSEAFF
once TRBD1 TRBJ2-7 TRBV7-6 TGTGCCAGCACCCGACAGGGGGACTCCTACGAGCAGTACTTC CASTRQGDSYEQYF
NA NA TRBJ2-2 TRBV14 TGTGCCAGCAGCCAAGTACGAGTCCCCGGGGAGCTGTTTTTT CASSQVRVPGELFF
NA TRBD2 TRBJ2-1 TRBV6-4 TGTGCCAGCAGCCCAACGGGACTAGCGGGATACAATGAGCAGTTCTTC CASSPTGLAGYNEQFF
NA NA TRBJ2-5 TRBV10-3 TGTGCCATCAGTGAGTCGGGGGCTTGGGAGACCCAGTACTTC CAISESGAWETQYF
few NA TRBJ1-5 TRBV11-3 TGTGCCAGCAGCTGCGCGGGCAGGGAGGTTTGCAATCAGCCCCAGCATTTT CASSCAGREVCNQPQHF
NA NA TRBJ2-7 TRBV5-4 TGTGCCAGCAGCTTCCGGGGGTCCTACGAGCAGTACTTC CASSFRGSYEQYF
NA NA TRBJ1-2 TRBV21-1 TGTGCCAGCAGCGAAAAGGAGGGGATTGGGTTAGGCTACACCTTC CASSEKEGIGLGYTF
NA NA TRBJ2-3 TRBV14 TGTGCCAGCAGACTACGAACGGGACACGTAGCCACAGATACGCAGTATTTT CASRLRTGHVATDTQYF
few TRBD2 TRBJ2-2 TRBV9 TGTGCCAGCAGCGTTAGCGGGAAGGTGAACACCGGGGAGCTGTTTTTT CASSVSGKVNTGELFF
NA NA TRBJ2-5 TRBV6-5 TGTGCCAGCAGTTACAGGGGTTGGGAGACCCAGTACTTC CASSYRGWETQYF
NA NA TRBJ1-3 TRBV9 TGTGCCAGCGGCAAGTGGTCTGGAAACACCATATATTTT CASGKWSGNTIYF
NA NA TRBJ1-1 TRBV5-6 TGTGCCAGCAGCTCCCTACAGGGTACGAACACTGAAGCTTTCTTT CASSSLQGTNTEAFF
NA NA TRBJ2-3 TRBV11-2 TGTGCCAGCAGCTTGAGGAACACAGATACGCAGTATTTT CASSLRNTDTQYF
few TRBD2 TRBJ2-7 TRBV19 TGTGCCACCCAATCGACGGGGGGAACGGGCGAGCAGTACTTC CATQSTGGTGEQYF
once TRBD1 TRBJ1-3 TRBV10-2 TGCGCCAGCGGACGGACAGGGACGGGCGGAAACACCATATATTTT CASGRTGTGGNTIYF
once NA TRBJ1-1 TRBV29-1 TGCAGTGGGGAGGGAGACACTGAAGCTTTCTTT CSGEGDTEAFF
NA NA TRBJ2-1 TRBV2 TGTGCCAGCAGTGATAGCGGAGACATATACAATGAGCAGTTCTTC CASSDSGDIYNEQFF
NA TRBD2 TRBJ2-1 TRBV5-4 TGTGCCAGCAGCACGCGGACTAGCCGGAATGAGCAGTTCTTC CASSTRTSRNEQFF
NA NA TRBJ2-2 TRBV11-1 TGTGCCAGCAGCTTAGTAGGCGGGACTCCGACCGGGGAGCTGTTTTTT CASSLVGGTPTGELFF